The 21 T cell receptor beta chains reported below all come from one sample, sequenced in a study of T cells in Graves' hyperthyroidism and ophthalmopathy. RNA transcripts gave rise to amplified TCR beta CDR3 regions. The HTBI set primed first-round TCR CDR3 RT-PCR. TCRdb re-derived calls from the multiplex PCR reads in MiXCR, one entry per CDR3 protein. The table shows 600,000 to 800,000 distinct CDR3 sequences, with just over 35% occurring only once. Sequencing input: blood. These receptors were taken from a middle-aged woman with Graves' hyperthyroidism.

At least ten counts were recorded for this clonotype. V is TRBV19 and J is TRBJ1-1, with D uncertain. V was cut by 6 bases and J by 3 bases, with 14 bases left in between. The CDR3 is 14 residues long. Germline V lookup: CDR1 LNHDA, CDR2 SQIVND (reference sequence). As DNA, the CDR3 is TGTGCCAGTAGCTCAGGTATTACGTACACTGAAGCTTTCTTT. It is translated as CASSSGITYTEAFF.

In this sample, this clonotype turned up a few times. DNA of the CDR3: TGTGCCAGTAGCGAGACGGTTAGCACAGATACGCAGTATTTT. Its translation is CASSETVSTDTQYF. V gene TRBV19 combines with J gene TRBJ2-3; D unclear. The CDR3 runs to 14 residues. V dropped 6 bases and J dropped 0 bases, with 10 bases sitting between them. Germline assignment: CDR1 LNHDA and CDR2 SQIVND (reference sequence).

The table lists this clonotype with a few counts. V and J are TRBV2 and TRBJ1-1; D is ambiguous. Trimming took off 4 bases at V and 4 bases at J, with 10 bases between the two ends. CDR3 length: 13 residues. Germline CDR1 SNHLY, CDR2 FYNNEI. CDR3 amino acids: CASSGTLATEAFF. CDR3 in DNA: TGTGCCAGCAGTGGGACCCTCGCCACTGAAGCTTTCTTT.

This clonotype has ten or more counts. J is TRBJ1-6 and V is TRBV20-1, with D maybe TRBD1 (5 bases). Trimming took off 2 bases at V and 5 bases at J, with 16 bases between the two ends. CDR1 and CDR2 from the germline V gene are DFQATT and SNEGSKA (reference sequence). This CDR3 is 16 amino acids long. CDR3 sequence (DNA): TGCAGTGCTAGACCAACCGGGACTGCAAATAATTCACCCCTCCACTTT. Protein: CSARPTGTANNSPLHF.

This sequence joins TRBV5-4 and TRBJ1-1, with 7 bases aligning to TRBD1. Germline V gives CDR1 SGHNT, CDR2 YYREEE (reference sequence). Losses at the gene ends were 0 bases for V and 14 bases for J; bases not matched to a gene: 4. This CDR3 comprises 11 residues. CDR3 sequence: CASSLEGQSFF. CDR3 bases: TGTGCCAGCAGCTTGGAGGGACAGAGCTTCTTT.

The table lists this clonotype with many counts. The V call is TRBV7-9, the J call TRBJ2-7, with 7 bases identical to TRBD1. V trimming: 7 bases; J trimming: 3 bases; junction bases outside the gene matches: 15. Looked up from germline, CDR1 is SEHNR and CDR2 is FQNEAQ (reference sequence). The CDR3 has 16 amino acids. CDR3 protein: CASTQGVRGSDYEQYF. The CDR3 nucleotides read TGTGCCAGCACCCAGGGGGTCAGGGGTTCGGACTACGAGCAGTACTTC.

Only a few counts were recorded for this clonotype. The chain combines TRBV10-3 with TRBJ2-5; 8 bases agree with TRBD1. Germline lookup yields CDR1 ENHRY and CDR2 SYGVKD. The CDR3 totals 18 residues. V gave up 6 bases and J gave up 5 bases; unmatched junction bases: 20. The CDR3 here is CAISRTWGTGGGWETQYF. The CDR3 DNA is TGTGCCATCAGCCGGACTTGGGGGACAGGTGGGGGGTGGGAGACCCAGTACTTC.

This clonotype was detected ten times or more. The gene calls are TRBV4-1 and TRBJ2-7; D is possibly TRBD1 (6 bases). The CDR3 extends over 15 amino acids. The germline CDR1 and CDR2 sequences are MGHRA and YSYEKL. Trimming left V 2 bases short and J 1 base short, with 12 bases between. CDR3 amino acids: CASSQFVRGSYEQYF. CDR3 in DNA: TGCGCCAGCAGCCAATTCGTGAGGGGGTCCTACGAGCAGTACTTC.

This clonotype came up many times. V is TRBV2 and J is TRBJ1-2; 7 bases are shared with TRBD1. The length of the CDR3 is 15 residues. The germline gives CDR1 SNHLY, CDR2 FYNNEI. The trim removed 7 bases at V and 3 bases at J, leaving 11 bases unmatched. The CDR3 region has the DNA TGTGCCAGCACCACAACAGGGGAAAGATACTATGGCTACACCTTC. Protein product: CASTTTGERYYGYTF.

This chain links TRBV12-3 or TRBV12-4 with TRBJ2-7; the D gene is possibly TRBD2 (6 bases). Trimming stripped 4 bases from V and 3 bases from J, with 13 bases between. This CDR3 is 14 amino acids long. This chain's CDR3 is CASSSLGGVYEQYF. The DNA of the CDR3 is TGTGCCAGCAGTTCTCTGGGGGGTGTCTACGAGCAGTACTTC.

This sequence joins TRBV24-1 and TRBJ1-2; D is unresolved. Germline assignment: CDR1 KGHDR and CDR2 SFDVKD. V lost 1 base, J lost 1 base, and 6 bases lay in between. The CDR3 totals 14 residues. In DNA, the CDR3 is TGTGCCACCAGTGATTTTCACATTAACTATGGCTACACCTTC. Translated, it gives CATSDFHINYGYTF.

The chain carries TRBV9 and TRBJ2-3; D tentatively fits TRBD1 or TRBD2 (5 bases each). From germline, CDR1 is SGDLS and CDR2 YYNGEE. Between the trimmed V and J ends, which lost 1 base and 5 bases, there was a span of 17 bases. The CDR3 runs to 16 residues. For the CDR3, the DNA is TGTGCCAGCAGCGTATTCGGGGCCGGAGAGCGAGATACGCAGTATTTT. It yields the protein CASSVFGAGERDTQYF.

On this clonotype itself: This clone may be a read error of a much larger clone one base away. This rearrangement joins TRBV20-1 to TRBJ1-4, with 9 bases matching TRBD1. From germline, CDR1 is DFQATT and CDR2 SNEGSKA (reference sequence). After removal of 5 bases from V and 7 bases from J, the junction contained 5 bases not matched to a gene. The CDR3 has 13 residues. This CDR3 reads CSAPGTGIEKLFF. DNA for the CDR3: TGCAGTGCTCCCGGGACAGGGATTGAAAAACTGTTTTTT.

This clonotype was seen many times. V and J are TRBV20-1 and TRBJ1-1, with a possible D match to TRBD1 (6 bases). This CDR3 is 12 amino acids long. V dropped 5 bases and J dropped 3 bases, with 10 bases sitting between them. Germline assignment: CDR1 DFQATT and CDR2 SNEGSKA (reference sequence). Here the CDR3 reads CSAWTAYTEAFF. The CDR3 coding sequence is TGCAGTGCTTGGACAGCATACACTGAAGCTTTCTTT.

This clonotype was counted many times. The chain has TRBV7-9 and TRBJ1-3; D uncertain. V was clipped by 10 bases and J by 0 bases, with 10 bases between them. There are 13 residues in the CDR3. Germline CDR1 SEHNR, CDR2 FQNEAQ (reference sequence). The CDR3 reads CATERSSGNTIYF. The DNA of the CDR3 is TGTGCCACTGAACGGTCCTCTGGAAACACCATATATTTT.

There are many counts of this clonotype. The chain carries TRBV7-9 and TRBJ1-1; D perhaps matches TRBD1 (6 bases). Germline values: CDR1 SEHNR, CDR2 FQNEAQ (reference sequence). V lost 6 bases, J lost 0 bases, and 14 bases lay in between. The CDR3 covers 15 residues. This chain's CDR3 is CASREYRDMNTEAFF. The DNA of the CDR3 is TGTGCCAGCAGGGAATACAGGGACATGAACACTGAAGCTTTCTTT.

This clonotype was recorded at least ten times. The CDR3 DNA is TGTGCCAGTACCACATTGCCGGGACCCGACACTGAAGCTTTCTTT. It specifies CASTTLPGPDTEAFF. The rearrangement joins TRBV19 to TRBJ1-1; D might be TRBD1 (5 bases). V gave up 7 bases and J gave up 3 bases, with 18 bases separating them. Germline V gene data show CDR1 as LNHDA and CDR2 as SQIVND (reference sequence). The CDR3 sequence is 15 residues long.

This clonotype has a handful of counts. The chain combines TRBV11-2 with TRBJ1-2; D might be TRBD1 (5 bases). The CDR3 spans 15 residues. Germline-derived CDR1 and CDR2 are SGHAT and FQNNGV. Trimming shortened V by 0 bases and J by 3 bases, and 11 bases separated the two germline ends. The CDR3 reads CASSLDPRDHYGYTF. CDR3 bases: TGTGCCAGCAGCTTAGACCCGAGGGACCACTATGGCTACACCTTC.

The chain couples TRBV5-1 to TRBJ1-6; possible D gene TRBD1, 6 bases. CDR3 size: 17 residues. Germline V CDR1 and CDR2: SGHRS, YFSETQ. V was clipped by 2 bases and J by 7 bases, with 19 bases between them. The CDR3, as DNA: TGCGCCAGCAGCTTAGGACTGACAGGAGACGGGAATTCACCCCTCCACTTT. Translated, it gives CASSLGLTGDGNSPLHF.

The V and J genes are TRBV6-5 and TRBJ1-3; a weak D match, TRBD1 (5 bases). CDR1 is MNHEY and CDR2 is SVGAGI in the germline V gene. The CDR3 extends over 15 amino acids. V was trimmed by 6 bases and J by 2 bases, leaving 14 bases between them. CDR3 amino acids: CASRKDTLTGNTIYF. In DNA, the CDR3 is TGTGCCAGCAGAAAGGACACTCTGACTGGAAACACCATATATTTT.

The gene calls are TRBV6-6 and TRBJ1-2; 7 bases are shared with TRBD1. This CDR3 spans 15 amino acids. CDR1 and CDR2 from the germline V gene are MNHNY and SVGAGI (reference sequence). The V segment lost 0 bases and the J segment 4 bases; nucleotides outside the gene matches: 5. CDR3 sequence: CASSYSTGLVYGYTF. The CDR3 region has the DNA TGTGCCAGCAGTTACTCGACAGGGCTCGTCTATGGCTACACCTTC.